One and the same sample provided the 29 T cell receptor beta chains below, sequenced in a study of blood T cell repertoires in COVID-19. Clones were read by immunoSEQ multiplex PCR, and TCRdb kept only the in-frame ones, dropping some. The table has 300,000 to 400,000 clones, around nine tenths seen once. Specimen: peripheral blood. Every receptor here comes from a woman between 18 and 29 years old who had recovered from COVID-19.

The chain links TRBV2 to TRBJ1-6; D call uncertain. With 6 bases removed from V and 9 bases from J, the gap between germline ends came to 18 bases. The CDR3 spans 15 residues. CDR1 and CDR2 from the germline V gene are SNHLY and FYNNEI. CDR3 amino acids: CASRLREDSGSPLHF. CDR3 nucleotides: TGTGCCAGCAGGTTGCGGGAAGATTCTGGTTCACCCCTCCACTTT.

The chain joins TRBV6-1 to TRBJ1-6; TRBD1 might be the D (6 bases). This CDR3 is 14 amino acids long. The V gene's germline CDR1 is MNHNS and CDR2 SASEGT. The V gene lost 3 bases and the J gene lost 14 bases, with 17 bases spanning the gap. DNA for the CDR3: TGTGCCAGCAGTGATGGAACTTTCAGGGGAACCCTCCACTTT. Encoded protein: CASSDGTFRGTLHF.

This sequence joins TRBV6-5 and TRBJ1-1; unclear D gene. Looked up from germline, CDR1 is MNHEY and CDR2 is SVGAGI. Trimming took 8 bases from V and 1 from J, leaving 11 bases between them. This CDR3 has 13 residues. CDR3 sequence: CASARIRNTEAFF. The CDR3 bases are TGTGCCAGCGCGCGGATCAGGAACACTGAAGCTTTCTTT.

This rearrangement joins TRBV27 to TRBJ1-1; D may be TRBD1 (5 bases). Germline-derived CDR1 and CDR2 are MNHEY and SMNVEV (reference sequence). There are 14 residues in the CDR3. The V gene lost 5 bases and the J gene lost 6 bases, with 16 bases spanning the gap. The CDR3 DNA reads as TGTGCCAGCAGTCTGACAGTAGGGGCCCCTGAAGCTTTCTTT. Translated: CASSLTVGAPEAFF.

The V call is TRBV20-1, the J call TRBJ2-3, with TRBD2 as a possible D gene (5 bases). This CDR3 is built from 11 residues. CDR1 is DFQATT, CDR2 SNEGSKA, per germline (reference sequence). V lost 4 bases to trimming and J lost 4 bases, with 6 bases between them. CDR3 loop: CSAKLADTQYF. CDR3 nucleotide sequence: TGCAGTGCTAAACTAGCAGATACGCAGTATTTT.

The chain carries TRBV10-3 and TRBJ2-1; D remains ambiguous. Looked up from germline, CDR1 is ENHRY and CDR2 is SYGVKD. The CDR3 spans 17 residues. Trimming took off 3 bases at V and 0 bases at J, with 15 bases between the two ends. As DNA, the CDR3 is TGTGCCATCAGTGATGTATCCAAAGGCGGCTCCTACAATGAGCAGTTCTTC. Translation gives CAISDVSKGGSYNEQFF.

There are a few counts of this clone. The CDR3 nucleotides read TGTGCCAGCAGTTACGGGACAGAAATGAACACTGAAGCTTTCTTT. It encodes CASSYGTEMNTEAFF. The chain joins TRBV6-2 or TRBV6-3 to TRBJ1-1; 7 bases fit TRBD1. Germline CDR1 is MNHEY and CDR2 is SVGEGT. V lost 2 bases and J lost 0; bases outside the gene matches: 3. CDR3 length equals 15 residues.

This CDR3 is CASSLAEWAYTEAFF. The CDR3 bases are TGTGCCAGCAGCTTAGCAGAGTGGGCTTACACTGAAGCTTTCTTT. The chain recombines TRBV7-9 with TRBJ1-1; D gene uncertain. Per the germline V gene, CDR1 is SEHNR and CDR2 is FQNEAQ (reference sequence). The V end lost 0 bases, the J end lost 3 bases, and 11 bases lay between the germline ends. The CDR3 length is 15 residues.

The genes are TRBV15 and TRBJ1-2; D remains unclear. CDR1 is LNHNV and CDR2 is YYDKDF in the germline V gene (reference sequence). The CDR3 has 14 residues. Trimming removed 3 bases from V and 2 bases from J, with 10 bases in between. The DNA for the CDR3 is TGTGCCACCAGCAGGGATACAGTGAACTATGGCTACACCTTC. Protein product: CATSRDTVNYGYTF.

This chain uses TRBV6-5 with TRBJ2-7, with D tentatively TRBD1 (5 bases). V was clipped by 8 bases and J by 4 bases, with 12 bases between them. From germline, CDR1 is MNHEY and CDR2 SVGAGI. The CDR3 is made up of 12 amino acids. CDR3 sequence (DNA): TGTGCCAGCCAGGGCAAGCCTTACGAGCAGTACGTC. Translating it yields CASQGKPYEQYV.

The J gene is TRBJ2-7, the V gene TRBV5-5; 11 bases map to TRBD2. Per germline, CDR1 SGHKS and CDR2 YYEKEE (reference sequence). With 0 bases clipped from V and 3 bases from J, the junction kept 2 bases outside the gene matches. This CDR3 contains 15 residues. The CDR3 DNA reads TGTGCCAGCAGCTTGGCGACTAGCGGGATCTACGAGCAGTACGTC. This codes for CASSLATSGIYEQYV.

CDR3 sequence reads: CASSLRQGAVTGELFF. CDR3 coding DNA: TGTGCCAGCAGCTTACGCCAGGGGGCTGTCACCGGGGAGCTGTTTTTT. The J gene is TRBJ2-2, the V gene TRBV7-2, with 8 nucleotides matching TRBD1. The V gene end was trimmed by 2 bases and the J gene end by 4 bases; junction bases not matched to a gene: 6. This CDR3 comprises 16 residues. Germline lookup yields CDR1 SGHTA and CDR2 FQGNSA.

This rearrangement joins TRBV11-2 to TRBJ1-2, with D possibly TRBD1 on 5 matching bases. CDR1 and CDR2 (germline): SGHAT, FQNNGV. The CDR3 is 16 amino acids. V was shortened by 5 bases and J by 2 bases, with 18 bases between the two germline ends. In DNA form, the CDR3 reads TGTGCCAGCAGCCGCCTGCCGGCAGGGATGAACTATGGCTACACCTTC. Its translation: CASSRLPAGMNYGYTF.

This CDR3 reads CASSQIKQGITGELFF. The CDR3, as DNA: TGTGCCAGCAGCCAAATTAAGCAGGGGATCACCGGGGAGCTGTTTTTT. V and J are TRBV3-1 (or the pseudogene TRBV3-2) and TRBJ2-2; D possibly corresponds to TRBD1 (6 bases). Trimming cost V 2 bases and J 4 bases, with 14 bases left between them. Per the germline V gene, CDR1 is LGHDT and CDR2 is YNNKEL (reference sequence). CDR3 size: 16 residues.

This sequence joins TRBV5-1 and TRBJ1-2; the match to TRBD1 covers 7 bases. The V gene's germline CDR1 is SGHRS and CDR2 YFSETQ. The CDR3 spans 13 residues. Germline trimming cut 4 bases from V and 6 bases from J; bases unmatched to any gene: 6. The CDR3 loop is CASSPTGVNGYTF. CDR3 nucleotide sequence: TGCGCCAGCAGCCCCACAGGGGTAAATGGCTACACCTTC.

J is TRBJ2-2 and V is TRBV7-2, with TRBD2 matching over 7 bases. Germline V gives CDR1 SGHTA, CDR2 FQGNSA. This CDR3 region has 18 residues. The V gene end was trimmed by 4 bases and the J gene end by 4 bases; junction bases not matched to a gene: 15. CDR3 amino acids: CASSSLRAGVRLTGELFF. The CDR3 DNA reads as TGTGCCAGCAGCTCCCTCCGGGCGGGAGTACGGCTCACCGGGGAGCTGTTTTTT.

The genes are TRBV15 and TRBJ2-2, with D perhaps matching TRBD2 (5 bases). This CDR3 region has 16 residues. V lost 1 base to trimming and J lost 1 base, with 10 bases between them. Germline V gives CDR1 LNHNV, CDR2 YYDKDF (reference sequence). The CDR3 DNA reads TGTGCCACCAGCAGAGGGGCGGACTTGAACACCGGGGAGCTGTTTTTT. It is translated as CATSRGADLNTGELFF.

The gene calls are TRBV6-6 and TRBJ1-5; TRBD1 agrees at 7 bases. The CDR3 is 20 amino acids. Germline CDR1 MNHNY, CDR2 SVGAGI (reference sequence). Trimming removed 6 bases from V and 0 bases from J; junction bases left unmatched: 20. CDR3 sequence (DNA): TGTGCCAGCAGCCCCGGGGTTTGGGAACAGGGGCCATATAGCAATCAGCCCCAGCATTTT. This gives the protein CASSPGVWEQGPYSNQPQHF.

There are a few counts of this clone. The chain's CDR3 is CASSLGGARPDTQYF. In DNA form, the CDR3 reads TGTGCCAGCAGCCTAGGGGGAGCCCGTCCAGATACGCAGTATTTT. The chain employs TRBV9 and TRBJ2-3; possibly TRBD1 for D (6 bases). The V end was cut by 4 bases, the J end by 4 bases, with 16 bases between. Germline CDR1 is SGDLS and CDR2 is YYNGEE. This CDR3 is 15 amino acids long.

The rearrangement uses TRBV12-5 and TRBJ2-1; TRBD2 aligns across 7 bases. The CDR3 contains 15 residues. Germline CDR1 and CDR2: LGHNT and FRNRAP. Trimming cost V 3 bases and J 2 bases; bases outside gene matches: 4. CDR3 in amino acids: CASGLRGSTYNEQFF. CDR3 DNA: TGTGCTAGTGGTTTACGCGGGAGCACCTACAATGAGCAGTTCTTC.

This chain links TRBV20-1 with TRBJ1-3; D remains ambiguous. Germline CDR1 DFQATT, CDR2 SNEGSKA (reference sequence). CDR3 length equals 15 residues. The V end was cut by 3 bases, the J end by 0 bases, with 12 bases between. CDR3 sequence reads: CSASFESSSGNTIYF. The DNA of the CDR3 is TGCAGTGCTAGTTTTGAGTCTAGCTCTGGAAACACCATATATTTT.

The gene calls are TRBV18 and TRBJ1-2, with TRBD1 matching over 11 bases. Germline CDR1 is KGHSH and CDR2 is LQKENI. The CDR3 totals 15 residues. Trimming cost V 2 bases and J 3 bases; bases outside gene matches: 2. The CDR3, as DNA: TGTGCCAGCTCACCATCGGGACAGGGGGACTATGGCTACACCTTC. This encodes CASSPSGQGDYGYTF.

V gene TRBV6-5 combines with J gene TRBJ1-1; no firm D call. The CDR3 length is 13 residues. Deletions cut 6 bases from V and 1 base from J, with 9 bases between. Germline CDR1 is MNHEY and CDR2 is SVGAGI. The CDR3 here is CASRTLGNTEAFF. The CDR3 nucleotides are TGTGCCAGCAGGACTCTAGGGAACACTGAAGCTTTCTTT.

V gene TRBV7-2 combines with J gene TRBJ2-5; TRBD2 is a possible D gene (6 bases). V was cut by 5 bases and J by 4 bases, with 17 bases left in between. CDR1 SGHTA and CDR2 FQGNSA come from the germline V gene. This CDR3 is 15 amino acids long. CDR3 region: CASSQTGSGRETQYF. The CDR3 DNA follows: TGTGCCAGCAGCCAAACCGGGAGTGGGCGAGAGACCCAGTACTTC.

This rearrangement joins TRBV11-3 to TRBJ1-2; D is uncertain. Germline V lookup: CDR1 SGHNT, CDR2 YENEEA. Trimming removed 2 bases from V and 0 bases from J, with 7 bases in between. The CDR3 runs to 14 residues. CDR3: CASSLLGANYGYTF. CDR3 DNA sequence: TGTGCCAGCAGCTTATTGGGAGCTAACTATGGCTACACCTTC.

The chain carries TRBV5-5 and TRBJ2-2; tentative D call: TRBD1 (6 bases). The CDR3 is 16 residues long. The V gene lost 0 bases and the J gene lost 4 bases, with 13 bases spanning the gap. Per germline, CDR1 SGHKS and CDR2 YYEKEE (reference sequence). The CDR3 here is CASSLEGVVSTGELFF. The CDR3 region has the DNA TGTGCCAGCAGCTTGGAGGGGGTAGTGAGCACCGGGGAGCTGTTTTTT.

The chain couples TRBV21-1 to TRBJ1-1; the table's D gene call, TRBD1, was not cross checked with the DNA. TRBV21-1 is described as a pseudogene. There are 12 residues in the CDR3. CDR3 sequence: CANTPQGREAFF. The CDR3 DNA is TGTGCCAACACTCCACAGGGTAGAGAAGCTTTCTTT.

The V and J genes are TRBV10-3 and TRBJ1-1, with 7 nucleotides matching TRBD1. J was trimmed by 1 base and V by 10 bases; bases with no gene match: 15. Germline V gives CDR1 ENHRY, CDR2 SYGVKD. The CDR3 length is 16 residues. The CDR3 DNA is TGTGCCACATCGACAGGGAATGATGTGGGGAACACTGAAGCTTTCTTT. Its translation: CATSTGNDVGNTEAFF.

This chain joins TRBV10-1 and TRBJ2-2; 8 bases are shared with TRBD2. J was trimmed by 5 bases and V by 1 base; bases with no gene match: 3. Germline lookup yields CDR1 WNHNN and CDR2 SYGVQD (reference sequence). The CDR3 runs to 15 residues. This CDR3 is CASSELAGFTGELFF. The CDR3 DNA follows: TGCGCCAGCAGTGAGTTAGCGGGATTTACCGGGGAGCTGTTTTTT.